This T cell receptor (beta chain) was sequenced during a study of T cells in localized non-small cell lung cancer. As for this clone: Antigen unknown.

The table came from immunoSEQ multiplex PCR; TCRdb's copy has only in-frame clones and leaves some out. The sample carries over 25,000 clones, approximately 91% recorded once. From germline, CDR1 is MNHNS and CDR2 SASEGT. The CDR3 length is 15 residues. V lost 6 bases and J lost 0; bases outside the gene matches: 5. Findings and limits, study-wide: Adjacent uninvolved lung tissue had the highest T cell clonality, exceeding tumor. Adjacent lung had a median roughly 60 of the 100 largest tumor clones.

This chain uses TRBV6-1 with TRBJ1-5; 7 bases are shared with TRBD1. Sample: PBMCs, taken before any cancer treatment. The clonotype was recovered from a man aged 40 to 69 with stage II lung adenocarcinoma. CDR3 sequence: CASRIQGGSNQPQHF. For the CDR3, the DNA is TGTGCCAGCAGAATTCAGGGGGGTAGCAATCAGCCCCAGCATTTT.